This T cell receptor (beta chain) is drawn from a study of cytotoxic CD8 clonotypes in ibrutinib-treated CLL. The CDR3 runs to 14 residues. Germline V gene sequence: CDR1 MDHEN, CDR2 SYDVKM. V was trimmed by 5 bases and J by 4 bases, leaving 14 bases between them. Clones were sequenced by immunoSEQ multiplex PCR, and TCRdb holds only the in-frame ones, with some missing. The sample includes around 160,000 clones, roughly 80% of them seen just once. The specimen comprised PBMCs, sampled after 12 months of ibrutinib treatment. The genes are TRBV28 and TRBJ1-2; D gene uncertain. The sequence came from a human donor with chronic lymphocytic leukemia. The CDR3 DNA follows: TGTGCCAGCAGTCCTCCGCGGGTTTCCTATGGCTACACCTTC. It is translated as CASSPPRVSYGYTF.